The clone carrying this TCR beta chain was seen only a few times. This sample's time point: persistent/refractory GD, antithyroid drugs over 5 years with positive TRAb. RNA isolated from PBMCs was used to make the TCR library. The data derive from a study of regulatory T cells in long-lasting Graves disease. Germline values: CDR1 MNHEY, CDR2 SVGEGT. The CDR3 covers 18 residues. Trimming cost V 6 bases and J 2 bases; bases outside gene matches: 14. Arm-PCR with iRepertoire HTBI primers amplified the CDR3 regions for these TCR beta libraries. One entry per CDR3 protein results from TCRdb running MiXCR on the multiplex PCR reads. The table has 650,000 to 850,000 distinct CDR3 sequences, approximately 29% seen once.

This sample comprised peripheral blood mononuclear cells (PBMCs), obtained when the disease was refractory, from a patient treated with antithyroid drugs. This receptor was identified in a female donor with Graves disease. J is TRBJ1-5 and V is TRBV6-2 or TRBV6-3, with TRBD1 identical over 9 bases. The CDR3 region has the DNA TGTGCCAGCAGGTCGGGACAGGGCCCGAATGGGGGCAATCAGCCCCAGCATTTT. It translates to CASRSGQGPNGGNQPQHF.